Below, 21 T cell receptor beta chains from the same sample are listed, as sequenced in a study of OX40 agonist ivuxolimab in advanced cancers. The table came from immunoSEQ multiplex PCR; TCRdb's copy has only in-frame clones and leaves some out. This sample has about 72,000 clones, with 85% to 90% found just once. Sequences were derived from CD4+ or CD8+ T cells sorted from blood, sampled in a trial of the OX40 agonist ivuxolimab. The receptors derive from an adult with an advanced solid tumor such as melanoma, head and neck, liver or kidney cancer.

This chain joins TRBV2 and TRBJ2-7; weak D call: TRBD1 (6 bases). This CDR3 contains 11 residues. Trimming took off 6 bases at V and 4 bases at J, with 7 bases between the two ends. Germline assignment: CDR1 SNHLY and CDR2 FYNNEI. The DNA of the CDR3 is TGTGCCAGCAGCGGACAGTACGAGCAGTACTTC. Translated: CASSGQYEQYF.

This chain links TRBV27 with TRBJ2-5; 9 positions agree with TRBD2. The junction had 13 bases not matched to a gene; V was cut back by 6 bases and J by 5 bases. CDR1 MNHEY and CDR2 SMNVEV come from the germline V gene (reference sequence). The CDR3 has 16 amino acids. The CDR3 coding sequence is TGTGCCAGCAGCCCTAGCGGGACCTCAGGGCGGGAGACCCAGTACTTC. Translating gives CASSPSGTSGRETQYF.

The chain has TRBV19 and TRBJ1-3, with a weak D call TRBD1 (6 bases). Trimming left V 5 bases short and J 2 bases short, with 10 bases between. The CDR3 covers 14 residues. The V gene's germline CDR1 is LNHDA and CDR2 SQIVND (reference sequence). CDR3 amino acids: CASSPRDTGNTIYF. CDR3 nucleotide sequence: TGTGCCAGTAGTCCCCGGGACACTGGAAACACCATATATTTT.

Only one count was recorded for this clone. V usage is TRBV11-3 and J usage is TRBJ2-1; possibly TRBD1 or TRBD2 for D (6 bases each). Trimming pared 4 bases from V and 2 bases from J, leaving 9 bases between. CDR1 and CDR2 from the germline V gene are SGHNT and YENEEA. The CDR3 covers 14 residues. The CDR3 DNA is TGTGCCAGCAGCTATGGGGGGCCCTACAATGAGCAGTTCTTC. This sequence encodes CASSYGGPYNEQFF.

The count of this clone is one. The genes are TRBV28 and TRBJ2-3, with 8 positions matching TRBD1. The CDR3 has 16 amino acids. V gave up 4 bases and J gave up 3 bases; unmatched junction bases: 9. Germline V gene data show CDR1 as MDHEN and CDR2 as SYDVKM. In DNA, the CDR3 is TGTGCCAGCAGTTCCACAGGGGGGAGGCTTACAGATACGCAGTATTTT. Translated, it gives CASSSTGGRLTDTQYF.

The sample holds one count of this clone. The gene calls are TRBV2 and TRBJ1-1; D remains ambiguous. Germline assignment: CDR1 SNHLY and CDR2 FYNNEI. V was pared by 6 bases and J by 0 bases, with 8 bases between. CDR3 length: 13 residues. DNA of the CDR3: TGTGCCAGCAGACAGTTCATGAACACTGAAGCTTTCTTT. This translates into CASRQFMNTEAFF.

The gene calls are TRBV19 and TRBJ1-5; the match to TRBD1 covers 8 bases. CDR1 is LNHDA, CDR2 SQIVND, per germline (reference sequence). The V and J ends lost 7 bases and 5 bases, in that order; junction bases with no gene match: 10. CDR3 length: 15 amino acids. CDR3 protein: CASTSITGGHQPQHF. The CDR3 DNA follows: TGTGCCAGTACCTCAATCACAGGGGGGCATCAGCCCCAGCATTTT.

The rearrangement links TRBV2 to TRBJ1-4; 9 bases match TRBD1. From germline, CDR1 is SNHLY and CDR2 FYNNEI. Germline trimming cut 8 bases from V and 8 bases from J; bases unmatched to any gene: 9. CDR3 length: 14 residues. The CDR3 bases are TGTGCCAGCTATAGACAGGGGGGTCAAGAAAAACTGTTTTTT. Translated, it gives CASYRQGGQEKLFF.

The rearrangement links TRBV5-1 to TRBJ2-7, with TRBD1 identical over 11 bases. The CDR3 consists of 15 residues. V gave up 4 bases and J gave up 6 bases; unmatched junction bases: 9. Germline V CDR1 and CDR2: SGHRS, YFSETQ. The CDR3 protein is CASSGDRGAFSEQYF. The CDR3 coding sequence is TGCGCCAGCAGCGGGGACAGGGGGGCATTCTCCGAGCAGTACTTC.

The V gene is TRBV12-5, the J gene TRBJ1-5; tentatively, D is TRBD1 (6 bases). V was pared by 3 bases and J by 6 bases, with 24 bases between. Germline V gives CDR1 LGHNT, CDR2 FRNRAP. The CDR3 extends over 18 amino acids. CDR3 sequence: CASGFNNRVPDSGQPQHF. CDR3 DNA: TGTGCTAGTGGTTTTAATAACAGGGTCCCGGATTCGGGTCAGCCCCAGCATTTT.

The rearrangement links TRBV30 to TRBJ2-1; possible D gene TRBD1, 5 bases. V shed 2 bases and J shed 10 bases, with 18 bases lying between them. The CDR3 covers 14 residues. Germline V gene data show CDR1 as GTSNPN and CDR2 as SVGIG (reference sequence). CDR3 sequence: CAWSIVAGNTEQFF. The CDR3 region has the DNA TGTGCCTGGAGTATCGTCGCAGGGAACACGGAGCAGTTCTTC.

This sequence joins TRBV5-6 and TRBJ1-4; weak D call: TRBD1 (5 bases). Trimming left V 0 bases short and J 3 bases short, with 9 bases between. Germline CDR1 reads SGHDT; CDR2 reads YYEEEE. The CDR3 has 15 residues. The CDR3 reads CASSLGQLSNEKLFF. DNA of the CDR3: TGTGCCAGCAGCTTGGGACAGCTATCTAATGAAAAACTGTTTTTT.

The CDR3 is CASHRSSLSYEQYF. For the CDR3, the DNA is TGTGCCAGCCACCGGTCGTCTCTCTCCTACGAGCAGTACTTC. The rearrangement uses TRBV6-1 and TRBJ2-7, with D unresolved. Deletions cut 8 bases from V and 0 bases from J, with 14 bases between. Germline V gene lookup returns CDR1 MNHNS and CDR2 SASEGT. The CDR3 consists of 14 residues.

The chain couples TRBV7-9 to TRBJ2-3; D unclear. This CDR3 is built from 15 residues. The V gene lost 1 base and the J gene lost 2 bases, with 10 bases spanning the gap. Germline CDR1 is SEHNR and CDR2 is FQNEAQ (reference sequence). The CDR3 loop is CASSLDYGNTDTQYF. Here the CDR3 DNA reads TGTGCCAGCAGCTTAGATTACGGTAACACAGATACGCAGTATTTT.

The rearrangement joins TRBV27 to TRBJ2-7; 9 bases line up with TRBD1. The germline V gene encodes CDR1 MNHEY and CDR2 SMNVEV (reference sequence). This CDR3 spans 14 amino acids. V dropped 5 bases and J dropped 3; count of bases not matched to a gene: 5. The CDR3 DNA follows: TGTGCCAGCAGTAGGGGGACAGGGTACTACGAGCAGTACTTC. Protein sequence: CASSRGTGYYEQYF.

The rearrangement joins TRBV7-3 to TRBJ2-1; 7 nucleotides line up with TRBD2. The V gene's germline CDR1 is SGHTA and CDR2 FQGTGA. V shed 6 bases and J 4 bases; nucleotides not matched to a gene: 9. The CDR3 has 15 residues. The CDR3: CASSSRGEPYNEQFF. The CDR3 bases are TGTGCCAGCAGTTCCCGGGGGGAACCATACAATGAGCAGTTCTTC.

This chain connects TRBV7-3 to TRBJ2-2; tentatively, D is TRBD2 (6 bases). V lost 4 bases and J lost 0, with 9 bases in between. The CDR3 covers 15 residues. The germline V gene encodes CDR1 SGHTA and CDR2 FQGTGA. The CDR3 loop reads CASSSGLPNTGELFF. The CDR3 bases are TGTGCCAGCAGCTCGGGACTCCCGAACACCGGGGAGCTGTTTTTT.

This chain's CDR3 is CASRPRDGGNTIYF. The CDR3 DNA sequence: TGTGCCAGCAGGCCCCGGGACGGTGGAAACACCATATATTTT. This chain uses TRBV6-1 with TRBJ1-3, with D tentatively TRBD1 (5 bases). The CDR3 loop spans 14 amino acids. Per germline, CDR1 MNHNS and CDR2 SASEGT. Trimming removed 6 bases at V and 3 bases at J, with 12 bases between.

This chain joins TRBV9 and TRBJ2-6; no clear D. The CDR3 totals 17 residues. Per the germline V gene, CDR1 is SGDLS and CDR2 is YYNGEE. Between the trimmed V and J ends, which lost 1 base and 4 bases, there was a span of 15 bases. The CDR3 DNA follows: TGTGCCAGCAGCGTACCAGAAGGAAGGGCGGGGGCCAACGTCCTGACTTTC. It yields the protein CASSVPEGRAGANVLTF.

The rearrangement uses TRBV6-1 and TRBJ1-4, with D tentatively TRBD1 (5 bases). V gave up 3 bases and J gave up 1 base, with 15 bases separating them. In germline, CDR1 is MNHNS, CDR2 SASEGT. The CDR3 extends over 17 amino acids. CDR3 sequence reads: CASSEGGVGRTNEKLFF. The CDR3 DNA reads as TGTGCCAGCAGTGAGGGGGGAGTGGGGAGAACTAATGAAAAACTGTTTTTT.

Written as DNA, the CDR3 is TGTGCCAGCAGTGTTCGTGGGGGGACCTACGAGCAGTACTTC. Translated: CASSVRGGTYEQYF. This rearrangement joins TRBV2 to TRBJ2-7; D perhaps matches TRBD2 (6 bases). CDR1 SNHLY and CDR2 FYNNEI come from the germline V gene. This CDR3 is built from 14 residues. V lost 4 bases and J lost 2, with 12 bases in between.